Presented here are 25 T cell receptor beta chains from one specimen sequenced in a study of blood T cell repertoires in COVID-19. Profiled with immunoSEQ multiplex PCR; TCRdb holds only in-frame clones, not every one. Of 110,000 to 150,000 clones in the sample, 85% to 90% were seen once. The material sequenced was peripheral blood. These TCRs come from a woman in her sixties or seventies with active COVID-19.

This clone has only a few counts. In DNA, the CDR3 is TGTGCCAGCGGGTCCCGCCGGGCTGAAGCTTTCTTT. This translates into CASGSRRAEAFF. The chain combines TRBV12-3 or TRBV12-4 with TRBJ1-1; D not resolved. This CDR3 has 12 amino acids. V lost 8 bases and J lost 6, with 13 bases in between.

The CDR3 spells CASSPAPDSPYGYTF. CDR3 DNA sequence: TGTGCCAGCAGCCCAGCCCCGGACAGCCCCTATGGCTACACCTTC. This sequence joins TRBV5-6 and TRBJ1-2; D might be TRBD1 (6 bases). V was clipped by 4 bases and J by 4 bases, with 17 bases between them. Germline V gene lookup returns CDR1 SGHDT and CDR2 YYEEEE. The CDR3 has 15 amino acids.

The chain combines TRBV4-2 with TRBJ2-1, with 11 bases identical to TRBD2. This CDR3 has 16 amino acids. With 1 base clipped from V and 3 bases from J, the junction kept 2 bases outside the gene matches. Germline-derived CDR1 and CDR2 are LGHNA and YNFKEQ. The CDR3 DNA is TGTGCCAGCAGCCAAGGGGGACTAGCGGACTACAATGAGCAGTTCTTC. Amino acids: CASSQGGLADYNEQFF.

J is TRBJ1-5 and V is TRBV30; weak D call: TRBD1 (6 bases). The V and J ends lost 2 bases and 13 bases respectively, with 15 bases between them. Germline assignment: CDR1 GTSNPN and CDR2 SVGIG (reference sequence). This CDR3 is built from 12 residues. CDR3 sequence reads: CAWSSLDRTQHF. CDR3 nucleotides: TGTGCCTGGAGTTCTCTTGACAGGACTCAGCATTTT.

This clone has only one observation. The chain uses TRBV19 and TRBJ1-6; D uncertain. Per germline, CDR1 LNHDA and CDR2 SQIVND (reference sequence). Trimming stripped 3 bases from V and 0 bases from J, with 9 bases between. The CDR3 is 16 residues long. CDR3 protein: CASSIGPSSYNSPLHF. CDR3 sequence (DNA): TGTGCCAGTAGTATTGGGCCGAGCTCCTATAATTCACCCCTCCACTTT.

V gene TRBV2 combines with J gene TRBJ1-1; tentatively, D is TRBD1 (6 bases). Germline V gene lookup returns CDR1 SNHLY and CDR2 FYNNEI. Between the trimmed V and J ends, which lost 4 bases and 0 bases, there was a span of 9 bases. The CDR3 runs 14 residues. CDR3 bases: TGTGCCAGCAGTGCCTGGACAGTGAACACTGAAGCTTTCTTT. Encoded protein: CASSAWTVNTEAFF.

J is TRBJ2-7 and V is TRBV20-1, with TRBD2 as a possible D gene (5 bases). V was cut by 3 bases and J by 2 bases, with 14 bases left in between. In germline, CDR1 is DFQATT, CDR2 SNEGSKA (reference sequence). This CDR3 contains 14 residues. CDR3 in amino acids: CSASGIASTYEQYF. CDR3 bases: TGCAGTGCTAGTGGTATAGCGTCCACCTACGAGCAGTACTTC.

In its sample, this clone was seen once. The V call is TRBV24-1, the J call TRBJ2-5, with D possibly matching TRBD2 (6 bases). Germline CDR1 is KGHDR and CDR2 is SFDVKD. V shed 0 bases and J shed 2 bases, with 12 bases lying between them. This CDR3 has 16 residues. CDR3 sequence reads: CATSDLRFGGQETQYF. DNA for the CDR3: TGTGCCACCAGTGATTTGCGGTTCGGAGGGCAAGAGACCCAGTACTTC.

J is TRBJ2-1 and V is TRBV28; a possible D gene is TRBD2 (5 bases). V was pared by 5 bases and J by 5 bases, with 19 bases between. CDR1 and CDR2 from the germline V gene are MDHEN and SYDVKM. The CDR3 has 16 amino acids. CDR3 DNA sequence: TGTGCCAGCAGTCTCTTATCCACTAGAGGAAACAATGAGCAGTTCTTC. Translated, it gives CASSLLSTRGNNEQFF.

CDR3: CASKEGASTDTQYF. The CDR3 nucleotides are TGTGCCAGCAAGGAGGGGGCGAGCACAGATACGCAGTATTTT. V and J are TRBV7-2 and TRBJ2-3; D is perhaps TRBD1 (7 bases). The germline gives CDR1 SGHTA, CDR2 FQGNSA. The CDR3 has 14 residues. V shed 7 bases and J shed 0 bases, with 11 bases lying between them.

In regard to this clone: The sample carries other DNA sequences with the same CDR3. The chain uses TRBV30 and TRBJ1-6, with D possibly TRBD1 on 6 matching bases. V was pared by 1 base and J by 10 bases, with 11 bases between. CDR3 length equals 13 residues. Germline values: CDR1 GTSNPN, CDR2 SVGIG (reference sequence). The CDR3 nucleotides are TGTGCCTGGAGTGAACAGGGCAACTCACCCCTCCACTTT. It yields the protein CAWSEQGNSPLHF.

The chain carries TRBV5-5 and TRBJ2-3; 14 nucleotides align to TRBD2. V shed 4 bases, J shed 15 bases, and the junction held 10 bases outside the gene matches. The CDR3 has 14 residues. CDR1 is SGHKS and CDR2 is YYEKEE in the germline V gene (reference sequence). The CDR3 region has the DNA TGTGCCAGCAGCCCCGGACTAGCGGGAGGCCCCCCCTATTTT. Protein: CASSPGLAGGPPYF. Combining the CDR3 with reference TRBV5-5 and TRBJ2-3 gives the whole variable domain DAGVTQSPTHLIKTRGQQVTLRCSPISGHKSVSWYQQVLGQGPQFIFQYYEKEERGRGNFPDRFSARQFPNYSSELNVNALLLGDSALYLCASSPGLAGGPPYFGPGTRLTVL.

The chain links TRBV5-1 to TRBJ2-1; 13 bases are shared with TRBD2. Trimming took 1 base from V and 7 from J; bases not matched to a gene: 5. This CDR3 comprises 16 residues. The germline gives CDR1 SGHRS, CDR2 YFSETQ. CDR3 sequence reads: CASSLRTSGSYNEQFF. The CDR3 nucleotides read TGCGCCAGCAGCTTGAGGACTAGCGGGAGCTATAATGAGCAGTTCTTC.

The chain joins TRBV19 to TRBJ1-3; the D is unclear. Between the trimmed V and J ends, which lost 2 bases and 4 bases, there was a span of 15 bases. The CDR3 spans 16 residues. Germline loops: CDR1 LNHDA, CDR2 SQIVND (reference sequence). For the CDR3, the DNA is TGTGCCAGTAGTATATCTCGGCGGAGCCTCGGAAACACCATATATTTT. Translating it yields CASSISRRSLGNTIYF.

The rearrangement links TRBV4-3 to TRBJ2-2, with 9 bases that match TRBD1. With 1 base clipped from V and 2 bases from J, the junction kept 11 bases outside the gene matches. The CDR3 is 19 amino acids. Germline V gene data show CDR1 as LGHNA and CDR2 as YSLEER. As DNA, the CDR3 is TGCGCCAGCAGCCAAGGTGTCACAGGGGGCGGTATTAACACCGGGGAGCTGTTTTTT. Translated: CASSQGVTGGGINTGELFF.

CDR3 in amino acids: CASSQGDSVYEQYF. The CDR3 DNA reads as TGTGCCAGCAGCCAAGGTGACAGCGTCTACGAGCAGTACTTC. V gene TRBV3-1 (or the pseudogene TRBV3-2) combines with J gene TRBJ2-7, with D possibly matching TRBD1 (5 bases). Germline loops: CDR1 LGHDT, CDR2 YNNKEL (reference sequence). V lost 1 base, J lost 3 bases, and 10 bases lay in between. The CDR3 is 14 residues long.

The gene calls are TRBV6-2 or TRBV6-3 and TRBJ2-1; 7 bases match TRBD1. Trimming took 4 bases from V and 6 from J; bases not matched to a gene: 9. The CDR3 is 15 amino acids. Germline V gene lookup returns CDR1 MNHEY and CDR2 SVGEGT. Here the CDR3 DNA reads TGTGCCAGCAGTTCCCAGACAGGGTCACGCAATGAGCAGTTCTTC. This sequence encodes CASSSQTGSRNEQFF.

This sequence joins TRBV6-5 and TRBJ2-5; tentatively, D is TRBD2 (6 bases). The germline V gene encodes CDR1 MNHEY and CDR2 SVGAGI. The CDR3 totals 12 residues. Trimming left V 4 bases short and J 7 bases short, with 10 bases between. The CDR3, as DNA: TGTGCCAGCAGTTCCGGGACTGGGACCCAGTACTTC. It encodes CASSSGTGTQYF.

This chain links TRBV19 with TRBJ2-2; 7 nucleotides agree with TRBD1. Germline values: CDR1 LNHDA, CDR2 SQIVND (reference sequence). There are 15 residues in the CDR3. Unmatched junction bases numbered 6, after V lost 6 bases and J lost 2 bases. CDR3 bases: TGTGCCAGTAGGGAGACAGGGAGAAACACCGGGGAGCTGTTTTTT. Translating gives CASRETGRNTGELFF.

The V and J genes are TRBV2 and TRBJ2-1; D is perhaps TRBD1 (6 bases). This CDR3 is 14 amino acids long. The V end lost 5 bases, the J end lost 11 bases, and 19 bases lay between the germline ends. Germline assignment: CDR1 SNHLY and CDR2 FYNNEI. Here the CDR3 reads CASSPDRTQLKQFF. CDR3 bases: TGTGCCAGCAGTCCAGACAGGACCCAACTCAAGCAGTTCTTC.

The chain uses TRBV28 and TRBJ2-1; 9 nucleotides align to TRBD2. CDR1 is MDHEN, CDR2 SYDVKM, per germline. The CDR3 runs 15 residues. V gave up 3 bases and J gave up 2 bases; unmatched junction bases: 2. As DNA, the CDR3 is TGTGCCAGCAGTTTGGCTAGCGGGGCCTACAATGAGCAGTTCTTC. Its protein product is CASSLASGAYNEQFF.

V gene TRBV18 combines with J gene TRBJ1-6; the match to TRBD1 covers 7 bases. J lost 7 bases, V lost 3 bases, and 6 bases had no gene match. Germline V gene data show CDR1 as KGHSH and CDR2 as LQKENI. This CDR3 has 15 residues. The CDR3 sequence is CASSPGDRVNSPLHF. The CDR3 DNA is TGTGCCAGCTCACCGGGAGACAGGGTGAATTCACCCCTCCACTTT. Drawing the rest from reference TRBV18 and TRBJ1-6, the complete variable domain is NAGVMQNPRHLVRRRGQEARLRCSPMKGHSHVYWYRQLPEEGLKFMVYLQKENIIDESGMPKERFSAEFPKEGPSILRIQQVVRGDSAAYFCASSPGDRVNSPLHFGNGTRLTVT.

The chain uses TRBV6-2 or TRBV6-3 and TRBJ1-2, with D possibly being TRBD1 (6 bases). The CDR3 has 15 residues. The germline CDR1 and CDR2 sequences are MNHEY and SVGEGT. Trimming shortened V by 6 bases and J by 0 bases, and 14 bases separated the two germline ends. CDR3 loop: CASSSNRVTNYGYTF. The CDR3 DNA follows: TGTGCCAGCAGCTCGAACAGGGTTACTAACTATGGCTACACCTTC.

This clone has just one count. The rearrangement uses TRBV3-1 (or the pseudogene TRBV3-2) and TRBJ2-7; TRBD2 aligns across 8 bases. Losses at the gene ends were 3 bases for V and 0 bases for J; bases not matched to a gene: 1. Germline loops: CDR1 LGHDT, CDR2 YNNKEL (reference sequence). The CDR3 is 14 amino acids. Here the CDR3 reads CASSHTSGSYEQYF. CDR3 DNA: TGTGCCAGCAGCCACACTAGCGGCTCCTACGAGCAGTACTTC.

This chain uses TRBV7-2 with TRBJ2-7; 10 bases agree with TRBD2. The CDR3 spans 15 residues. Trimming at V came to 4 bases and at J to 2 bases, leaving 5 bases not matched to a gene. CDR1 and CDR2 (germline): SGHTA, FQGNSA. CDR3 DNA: TGTGCCAGCAGCTCCTTCCTAGCGGGAGCCTACGAGCAGTACTTC. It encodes CASSSFLAGAYEQYF.